A selection of T cell receptor beta chains follows, all from one sample in a study of cytomegalovirus exposure and HLA in healthy donors. Assay: immunoSEQ multiplex PCR; the TCRdb copy retains only in-frame clones and omits some. The sample gives 150,000 to 200,000 clones, 87% of which show up once; around 0.99% is in the top ten. Sequenced input: PBMCs. These receptors were taken from a boy younger than 10 in good health and CMV-seronegative. CDR3s include the opening cysteine and the closing phenylalanine or tryptophan. Fields, in order: clone size, CDR3 length, J gene, V gene, D gene, CDR3 DNA, CDR3 protein. The D gene is left open where the match is weak. The size of a clone is reported for some rows only, either as once, few or many, or as a class for expanded clones.

>few|12|TRBJ1-2|TRBV18|.
TGTGCCAGCTCACCCGACTCCCATGGCTACACCTTC
CASSPDSHGYTF
>.|14|TRBJ1-1|TRBV25-1|.
TGTGCCAGCAGTCAGAGGACAGCGAACACTGAAGCTTTCTTT
CASSQRTANTEAFF
>.|13|TRBJ2-7|TRBV21-1|.
TGTGCCAGCATACGACTAGCAGTATACGAGCAGTACTTC
CASIRLAVYEQYF
>.|12|TRBJ2-3|TRBV11-3|.
TGTGCCAGCAGCTCAAACACAGATACGCAGTATTTT
CASSSNTDTQYF
>.|16|TRBJ2-5|TRBV7-8|.
TGTGCCAGCAGCCCAGCAGTCGGGGGGCCATCAGAGACCCAGTACTTC
CASSPAVGGPSETQYF
>.|13|TRBJ1-1|TRBV29-1|.
TGCAGCGTTCACCTAACCCTGAACACTGAAGCTTTCTTT
CSVHLTLNTEAFF
>.|14|TRBJ2-7|TRBV7-9|.
TGTGCCAGCAGCTTAGTTGACAGAAACTACGAGCAGTACTTC
CASSLVDRNYEQYF
>.|15|TRBJ2-7|TRBV28|TRBD2
TGTGCCAGCAGTCCCCGGACTAGCGGGATCTACGAGCAGTACTTC
CASSPRTSGIYEQYF
>.|13|TRBJ2-7|TRBV19|.
TGTGCCAGTAGTATGAGGGAAGGCCCCGAGCAGTACTTC
CASSMREGPEQYF
>.|18|TRBJ2-2|TRBV4-1|.
TGCGCCAGCGGGGGCAGGGGTGGTCTAGCGGAGAACACCGGGGAGCTGTTTTTT
CASGGRGGLAENTGELFF
>.|16|TRBJ1-2|TRBV14|.
TGTGCCAGCAGCCAAACCTTCGGGGGAGTAAGGGATGGCTACACCTTC
CASSQTFGGVRDGYTF
>.|13|TRBJ2-7|TRBV19|.
TGTGCCAGTAGTATCGGGCGGGACTACGAGCAGTACTTC
CASSIGRDYEQYF
>.|16|TRBJ1-6|TRBV5-6|TRBD1
TGTGCCAGCAGCCGACGACAGGGGAACATTAATTCACCCCTCCACTTT
CASSRRQGNINSPLHF
>.|16|TRBJ1-3|TRBV5-4|.
TGTGCCAGCAGCTTGAGGTCCGGGGGGCTTGGAAACACCATATATTTT
CASSLRSGGLGNTIYF
>.|15|TRBJ1-2|TRBV19|.
TGTGCCAGTAGTGCCACGGACACGGTTAACTATGGCTACACCTTC
CASSATDTVNYGYTF
>.|13|TRBJ2-2|TRBV29-1|.
TGCAGCGTTGATGCGCGCAACACCGGGGAGCTGTTTTTT
CSVDARNTGELFF
>once|15|TRBJ2-6|TRBV6-5|.
TGTGCCAGCTCAAGAGTCGACTCTGGGGCCAACGTCCTGACTTTC
CASSRVDSGANVLTF
>.|23|TRBJ2-4|TRBV1|.
TGCACCAGCAGCCATGATAATCCGCGGCAGGGCAGGACCACTCCTCTAGCCAAAAACATTCAGTACTTC
CTSSHDNPRQGRTTPLAKNIQYF
>.|15|TRBJ1-1|TRBV28|TRBD1
TGTGCCAGCAGATACAGGGGGGCCTCGATCTCTGAAGCTTTCTTT
CASRYRGASISEAFF
>few|15|TRBJ2-1|TRBV5-8|TRBD2
TGTGCCAGGGGGAGGGGGACTAGCTCCTACAATGAGCAGTTCTTC
CARGRGTSSYNEQFF
>once|15|TRBJ1-2|TRBV5-1|TRBD1
TGCGCCAGCAGCTTGGCTGCGGACAGGGACGGAGGCTACACCTTC
CASSLAADRDGGYTF
>.|19|TRBJ1-2|TRBV15|.
TGTGCCACCAGCAGTTTTGTAACCCGAGACAGCCTACTCCCTTATGGCTACACCTTC
CATSSFVTRDSLLPYGYTF
>.|17|TRBJ1-3|TRBV23-1|.
TGCGCCAGCAGTCCCACAGAGGGGGACAACTCTGGAAACACCATATATTTT
CASSPTEGDNSGNTIYF
>.|14|TRBJ2-5|TRBV6-6|TRBD2
TGTGCCAGCGCTCCGGGCGGGAGGCCAGAGACCCAGTACTTC
CASAPGGRPETQYF
>.|13|TRBJ2-3|TRBV11-3|TRBD1
TGTGCCAGCAGCGCGAGGACAGGGGATACGCAGTATTTT
CASSARTGDTQYF
>.|16|TRBJ1-1|TRBV5-4|.
TGTGCCAGCAGCTTCGGCAGCGTCGGGGGGGCGACTGAAGCTTTCTTT
CASSFGSVGGATEAFF
>.|14|TRBJ1-2|TRBV28|TRBD1
TGTGCCAGCAAACCCGGGACAGTCAACTATGGCTACACCTTC
CASKPGTVNYGYTF